Listed below are T cell receptor beta chains from one sample, sequenced in a study of OX40 agonist ivuxolimab in advanced cancers. Clones were sequenced by immunoSEQ multiplex PCR, and TCRdb holds only the in-frame ones, with some missing. The sample gives 80,000 to 100,000 clones, around 90% of which show up once; over 0.3% is in the top ten. Material: CD4+ or CD8+ T cells sorted from blood, obtained in a trial of the OX40 agonist ivuxolimab. The receptors stem from an adult with an advanced solid tumor such as melanoma, head and neck, liver or kidney cancer. Each CDR3 is given with its conserved first and last residue. Each record gives: CDR3 DNA, CDR3 protein, D gene, J gene, clone size, CDR3 length, V gene. A D gene is named only where the DNA matches it firmly. The size of a clone is reported for some rows only, either as once, few or many, or as a class for expanded clones.

cdr3_nt: TGTGCCAGCAGTGTCCGGGCCCTGACCCCTGAAGCTTTCTTT; cdr3_aa: CASSVRALTPEAFF; d_call: NA; j_call: TRBJ1-1; clone_size: NA; cdr3_length: 14; v_call: TRBV6-5
cdr3_nt: TGTGCCAGCATTCCCAGTGGGGGGGTCCCGCGCGAGCAGTACTTC; cdr3_aa: CASIPSGGVPREQYF; d_call: TRBD2; j_call: TRBJ2-7; clone_size: few; cdr3_length: 15; v_call: TRBV6-5
cdr3_nt: TGCGCCAGCAGCCCGGGTGGCAATCAGCCCCAGCATTTT; cdr3_aa: CASSPGGNQPQHF; d_call: NA; j_call: TRBJ1-5; clone_size: NA; cdr3_length: 13; v_call: TRBV5-1
cdr3_nt: TGCGCCAGCAGCGCTAATATTGGACAGGGAGAGACCCAGTACTTC; cdr3_aa: CASSANIGQGETQYF; d_call: TRBD1; j_call: TRBJ2-5; clone_size: once; cdr3_length: 15; v_call: TRBV5-1
cdr3_nt: TGTGCCAGCAGCCAAGAGGTCGGCGGGGGGGTGGATGAGCAGTTCTTC; cdr3_aa: CASSQEVGGGVDEQFF; d_call: TRBD2; j_call: TRBJ2-1; clone_size: NA; cdr3_length: 16; v_call: TRBV4-2
cdr3_nt: TGTGCCTGGACAGGGTGGAACACTGAAGCTTTCTTT; cdr3_aa: CAWTGWNTEAFF; d_call: NA; j_call: TRBJ1-1; clone_size: few; cdr3_length: 12; v_call: TRBV30
cdr3_nt: TGCGCCAGCAGCCAAGGGTCCCCCACAGATACGCAGTATTTT; cdr3_aa: CASSQGSPTDTQYF; d_call: NA; j_call: TRBJ2-3; clone_size: NA; cdr3_length: 14; v_call: TRBV5-1
cdr3_nt: TGCGCCAGCAGCCGAACAATACTGAACACTGAAGCTTTCTTT; cdr3_aa: CASSRTILNTEAFF; d_call: NA; j_call: TRBJ1-1; clone_size: NA; cdr3_length: 14; v_call: TRBV5-1
cdr3_nt: TGTGCCGCGACAGCCGGGACAGGAGCCTCCTACGAGCAGTACTTC; cdr3_aa: CAATAGTGASYEQYF; d_call: TRBD1; j_call: TRBJ2-7; clone_size: NA; cdr3_length: 15; v_call: TRBV2
cdr3_nt: TGTGCCAGCAGCTTAGGCCGACAGGGGGAGCAGTACTTC; cdr3_aa: CASSLGRQGEQYF; d_call: TRBD1; j_call: TRBJ2-7; clone_size: NA; cdr3_length: 13; v_call: TRBV11-2
cdr3_nt: TGTGCCAGCAGTTTATCGTCGCGGGGGCGGAACACTGAAGCTTTCTTT; cdr3_aa: CASSLSSRGRNTEAFF; d_call: NA; j_call: TRBJ1-1; clone_size: NA; cdr3_length: 16; v_call: TRBV27
cdr3_nt: TGTGCCACAAGATCGACCGGCAACTATGGCTACACCTTC; cdr3_aa: CATRSTGNYGYTF; d_call: NA; j_call: TRBJ1-2; clone_size: NA; cdr3_length: 13; v_call: TRBV27
cdr3_nt: TGTGCCAGCAGTCCCGCCCACGGGGCGGGGGGTAGCACAGATACGCAGTATTTT; cdr3_aa: CASSPAHGAGGSTDTQYF; d_call: TRBD2; j_call: TRBJ2-3; clone_size: NA; cdr3_length: 18; v_call: TRBV9
cdr3_nt: TGTGCCAGCGGGACACAGGGGAACTATGGCTACACCTTC; cdr3_aa: CASGTQGNYGYTF; d_call: TRBD1; j_call: TRBJ1-2; clone_size: few; cdr3_length: 13; v_call: TRBV28
cdr3_nt: TGTGCCAGCAGCTACAGGTCGTGGGGTCGTCAGCCCCAGCATTTT; cdr3_aa: CASSYRSWGRQPQHF; d_call: NA; j_call: TRBJ1-5; clone_size: NA; cdr3_length: 15; v_call: TRBV7-4
cdr3_nt: TGTGCCAGCAGTGACACCGGAAACACCATATATTTT; cdr3_aa: CASSDTGNTIYF; d_call: NA; j_call: TRBJ1-3; clone_size: NA; cdr3_length: 12; v_call: TRBV25-1
cdr3_nt: TGTGCCAGCAGCTTAGAAGGAGGAGCTAACTATGGCTACACCTTC; cdr3_aa: CASSLEGGANYGYTF; d_call: NA; j_call: TRBJ1-2; clone_size: NA; cdr3_length: 15; v_call: TRBV11-1
cdr3_nt: TGTGCCAGCACTTTAGAGGCTGGGGCCAACGTCCTGACTTTC; cdr3_aa: CASTLEAGANVLTF; d_call: NA; j_call: TRBJ2-6; clone_size: once; cdr3_length: 14; v_call: TRBV2
cdr3_nt: TGCGCCAGCAGCGTAGGGGCAACTAATGAAAAACTGTTTTTT; cdr3_aa: CASSVGATNEKLFF; d_call: NA; j_call: TRBJ1-4; clone_size: NA; cdr3_length: 14; v_call: TRBV5-1
cdr3_nt: TGTGCCAGCAGTTACGACAGGGTACAGCCCCAGCATTTT; cdr3_aa: CASSYDRVQPQHF; d_call: TRBD1; j_call: TRBJ1-5; clone_size: NA; cdr3_length: 13; v_call: TRBV7-2
cdr3_nt: TGTGCCAACTCAGGAGGGGGAGCCGGCAATCAGCCCCAGCATTTT; cdr3_aa: CANSGGGAGNQPQHF; d_call: NA; j_call: TRBJ1-5; clone_size: NA; cdr3_length: 15; v_call: TRBV28
cdr3_nt: TGTGCCAGCAGTCCTACAGGGGGCGCGGGGTTTGGCAATCAGCCCCAGCATTTT; cdr3_aa: CASSPTGGAGFGNQPQHF; d_call: TRBD1; j_call: TRBJ1-5; clone_size: NA; cdr3_length: 18; v_call: TRBV27
cdr3_nt: TGTGCCAGTAGTATTCGAGGACTCCTTAACTATGGCTACACCTTC; cdr3_aa: CASSIRGLLNYGYTF; d_call: NA; j_call: TRBJ1-2; clone_size: NA; cdr3_length: 15; v_call: TRBV19
cdr3_nt: TGTGCCAGCAGCTCCCAGACTAGCAACTACGAGCAGTACTTC; cdr3_aa: CASSSQTSNYEQYF; d_call: TRBD2; j_call: TRBJ2-7; clone_size: few; cdr3_length: 14; v_call: TRBV5-4
cdr3_nt: TGTGCCTGGAGTGCCATGGGGGAGACCCAGTACTTC; cdr3_aa: CAWSAMGETQYF; d_call: NA; j_call: TRBJ2-5; clone_size: once; cdr3_length: 12; v_call: TRBV30
cdr3_nt: TGTGCCAGCACCAAGACTAGCGGAACCTACAATGAGCAGTTCTTC; cdr3_aa: CASTKTSGTYNEQFF; d_call: TRBD2; j_call: TRBJ2-1; clone_size: NA; cdr3_length: 15; v_call: TRBV11-2
cdr3_nt: TGTGCCAGCAGCTGGGCTAGCGGGGGGGCCGACTCCTACGAGCAGTACTTC; cdr3_aa: CASSWASGGADSYEQYF; d_call: TRBD2; j_call: TRBJ2-7; clone_size: NA; cdr3_length: 17; v_call: TRBV7-6
cdr3_nt: TGTGCCAGCAGCCCAGAGGCGGACAGGGAAGCTTTCTTT; cdr3_aa: CASSPEADREAFF; d_call: TRBD1; j_call: TRBJ1-1; clone_size: NA; cdr3_length: 13; v_call: TRBV7-8
cdr3_nt: TGTGCCAGCTCACCATACCAGGAGGTTGGTGAGCAGTTCTTC; cdr3_aa: CASSPYQEVGEQFF; d_call: NA; j_call: TRBJ2-1; clone_size: NA; cdr3_length: 14; v_call: TRBV18
cdr3_nt: TGTGCCAGCAGTCAATCAATAGTAGGGAACACTGAAGCTTTCTTT; cdr3_aa: CASSQSIVGNTEAFF; d_call: NA; j_call: TRBJ1-1; clone_size: NA; cdr3_length: 15; v_call: TRBV28
cdr3_nt: TGTGCCAGCAGTGAAGCTTGGGGCAGGCCGCGATTCGAGCAGTACTTC; cdr3_aa: CASSEAWGRPRFEQYF; d_call: NA; j_call: TRBJ2-7; clone_size: NA; cdr3_length: 16; v_call: TRBV6-1
cdr3_nt: TGTGCCAGCAGCGCTACTAGCGGGGGGAACACCGGGGAGCTGTTTTTT; cdr3_aa: CASSATSGGNTGELFF; d_call: TRBD2; j_call: TRBJ2-2; clone_size: NA; cdr3_length: 16; v_call: TRBV5-8
cdr3_nt: TGCGCCAGCAGTCAATCGGCAGGAACGGATGAAGCTTTCTTT; cdr3_aa: CASSQSAGTDEAFF; d_call: NA; j_call: TRBJ1-1; clone_size: NA; cdr3_length: 14; v_call: TRBV23-1
cdr3_nt: TGTGCCAGCAGGAGGGACAGGGTTGGGAATCAGCCCCAGCATTTT; cdr3_aa: CASRRDRVGNQPQHF; d_call: TRBD1; j_call: TRBJ1-5; clone_size: NA; cdr3_length: 15; v_call: TRBV6-1
cdr3_nt: TGTGCCAGCAGCTACGGGACAGCCTCTTCCTACGAGCAGTACTTC; cdr3_aa: CASSYGTASSYEQYF; d_call: TRBD1; j_call: TRBJ2-7; clone_size: NA; cdr3_length: 15; v_call: TRBV4-2
cdr3_nt: TGTGCCAGCAGTCCAAAAGGGCGGGCCTACGAGCAGTACTTC; cdr3_aa: CASSPKGRAYEQYF; d_call: NA; j_call: TRBJ2-7; clone_size: NA; cdr3_length: 14; v_call: TRBV27
cdr3_nt: TGTGCCAGCAGGCCTGGGGGCCGCGGGGAGCTGTTTTTT; cdr3_aa: CASRPGGRGELFF; d_call: NA; j_call: TRBJ2-2; clone_size: NA; cdr3_length: 13; v_call: TRBV6-1
cdr3_nt: TGTGCCAGCAGCTTAGCGACAGGGGGTGGAGAAAAACTGTTTTTT; cdr3_aa: CASSLATGGGEKLFF; d_call: TRBD1; j_call: TRBJ1-4; clone_size: NA; cdr3_length: 15; v_call: TRBV7-2
cdr3_nt: TGCGCCAGCAGCCCGACAGGGCCTAGGGGCTACACCTTC; cdr3_aa: CASSPTGPRGYTF; d_call: TRBD1; j_call: TRBJ1-2; clone_size: NA; cdr3_length: 13; v_call: TRBV4-1
cdr3_nt: TGTGCCAGTAGTATGGGGCCTGATAGCAATCAGCCCCAGCATTTT; cdr3_aa: CASSMGPDSNQPQHF; d_call: NA; j_call: TRBJ1-5; clone_size: few; cdr3_length: 15; v_call: TRBV19
cdr3_nt: TGTGCCAGCAGCTTCCAAGGGGGCCCGGAGACCCAGTACTTC; cdr3_aa: CASSFQGGPETQYF; d_call: TRBD1; j_call: TRBJ2-5; clone_size: NA; cdr3_length: 14; v_call: TRBV7-9
cdr3_nt: TGTGCCAGCAGCTTAAACCCCTCGGTAGTATCTGGAAACACCATATATTTT; cdr3_aa: CASSLNPSVVSGNTIYF; d_call: NA; j_call: TRBJ1-3; clone_size: NA; cdr3_length: 17; v_call: TRBV7-9
cdr3_nt: TGTGCCAGCAGCTTATTAACCGGTCGTGGCCAAGTGGATTACACCTTC; cdr3_aa: CASSLLTGRGQVDYTF; d_call: NA; j_call: TRBJ1-2; clone_size: NA; cdr3_length: 16; v_call: TRBV11-1
cdr3_nt: TGTGCAAGTCGCTTGACCGAAGTACGTACCCTGGACGAGCAGTACTTC; cdr3_aa: CASRLTEVRTLDEQYF; d_call: NA; j_call: TRBJ2-7; clone_size: few; cdr3_length: 16; v_call: TRBV12-2
cdr3_nt: TGTGCCAGCAGTGGATTGAGGGGAGAGACCCAGTACTTC; cdr3_aa: CASSGLRGETQYF; d_call: NA; j_call: TRBJ2-5; clone_size: NA; cdr3_length: 13; v_call: TRBV6-4
cdr3_nt: TGCGCCAGCAGCTTGGCGCCAGGGGCTGGAAACACCATATATTTT; cdr3_aa: CASSLAPGAGNTIYF; d_call: NA; j_call: TRBJ1-3; clone_size: NA; cdr3_length: 15; v_call: TRBV5-1
cdr3_nt: TGCGCCAGCAGCCCCTCCACGGTCCCCACAGATACGCAGTATTTT; cdr3_aa: CASSPSTVPTDTQYF; d_call: NA; j_call: TRBJ2-3; clone_size: NA; cdr3_length: 15; v_call: TRBV5-1
cdr3_nt: TGCGCCAGCAGCTTGATCCTGGACAGCCTGTCGTCCTACGAGCAGTACTTC; cdr3_aa: CASSLILDSLSSYEQYF; d_call: NA; j_call: TRBJ2-7; clone_size: few; cdr3_length: 17; v_call: TRBV5-1
cdr3_nt: TGTGCCAGCAGCTCCCAAGATAGCGGGGCAGATACGCAGTATTTT; cdr3_aa: CASSSQDSGADTQYF; d_call: TRBD2; j_call: TRBJ2-3; clone_size: NA; cdr3_length: 15; v_call: TRBV5-4
cdr3_nt: TGTGCCAGCAGCGTCCCCGGGACAGCCAGAAACGAGCAGTACTTC; cdr3_aa: CASSVPGTARNEQYF; d_call: TRBD1; j_call: TRBJ2-7; clone_size: NA; cdr3_length: 15; v_call: TRBV5-4
cdr3_nt: TGCGCCAGCAGCTTCGCGGGGGACACTGAAGCTTTCTTT; cdr3_aa: CASSFAGDTEAFF; d_call: NA; j_call: TRBJ1-1; clone_size: NA; cdr3_length: 13; v_call: TRBV5-1